This entry describes one T cell receptor beta chain. PCR used 60 Vbeta primers and 13 Jbeta primers. The assay was immunoSEQ multiplex PCR, and TCRdb's table has in-frame clones only and misses some. Of around 150,000 clones listed, around 80% are singletons. The sample comes from a study of cytomegalovirus exposure and HLA in healthy donors. The clonotype originates from a male donor in good health and CMV-seropositive. The sequencing input was PBMCs.

CDR3 loop: CASSLSAAGVGYTF. The CDR3 region has the DNA TGTGCCAGCAGTTTATCCGCAGCGGGGGTGGGCTACACCTTC. The rearrangement uses TRBV27 and TRBJ1-2; perhaps TRBD1 as D (5 bases). V was shortened by 0 bases and J by 8 bases, with 13 bases between the two germline ends. In germline, CDR1 is MNHEY, CDR2 SMNVEV (reference sequence). CDR3 length: 14 residues.